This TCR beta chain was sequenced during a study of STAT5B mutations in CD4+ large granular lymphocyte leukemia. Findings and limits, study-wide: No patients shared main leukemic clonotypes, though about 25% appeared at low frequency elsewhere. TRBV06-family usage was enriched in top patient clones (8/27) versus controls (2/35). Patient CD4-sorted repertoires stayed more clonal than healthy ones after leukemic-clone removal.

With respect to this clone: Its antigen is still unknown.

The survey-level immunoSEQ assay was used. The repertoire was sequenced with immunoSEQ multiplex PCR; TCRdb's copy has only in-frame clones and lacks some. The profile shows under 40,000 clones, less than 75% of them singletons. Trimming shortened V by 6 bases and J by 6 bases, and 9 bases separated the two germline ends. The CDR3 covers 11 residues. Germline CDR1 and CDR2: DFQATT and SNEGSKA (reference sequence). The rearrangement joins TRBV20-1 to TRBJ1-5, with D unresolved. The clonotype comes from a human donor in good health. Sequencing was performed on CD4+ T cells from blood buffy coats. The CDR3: CSAGQFQPQHF. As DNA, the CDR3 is TGCAGTGCAGGCCAGTTTCAGCCCCAGCATTTT.